The next 19 T cell receptor beta chains were all read from a single sample in a study of cytomegalovirus exposure and HLA in healthy donors. This PCR relied on a set of 60 Vbeta primers and 13 Jbeta primers. Data came from immunoSEQ multiplex PCR; TCRdb stores just in-frame clones and leaves some out. The sample contains 150,000 to 200,000 clones, approximately 70% of which appear only once. The sample consisted of PBMCs. These receptors were collected from a man aged 35 to 55 in good health and CMV-seropositive.

The V call is TRBV4-3, the J call TRBJ2-5, with a possible D match to TRBD2 (6 bases). Per germline, CDR1 LGHNA and CDR2 YSLEER. Trimming took off 0 bases at V and 10 bases at J, with 9 bases between the two ends. The CDR3 is made up of 12 amino acids. CDR3 sequence: CASSQDRGVQYF. CDR3 coding DNA: TGCGCCAGCAGCCAAGACCGCGGGGTCCAGTACTTC.

The chain uses TRBV12-5 and TRBJ2-7; TRBD1 matches at 9 bases. The CDR3 has 16 residues. Germline assignment: CDR1 LGHNT and CDR2 FRNRAP. With 5 bases clipped from V and 7 bases from J, the junction kept 15 bases outside the gene matches. The CDR3 nucleotides read TGTGCTAGTGGTCCGCCCCCCGGGACAGGGTTGAAAGAGCAGTACTTC. Translating gives CASGPPPGTGLKEQYF. Full variable domain (remainder filled in from reference TRBV12-5 and TRBJ2-7): DARVTQTPRHKVTEMGQEVTMRCQPILGHNTVFWYRQTMMQGLELLAYFRNRAPLDDSGMPKDRFSAEMPDATLATLKIQPSEPRDSAVYFCASGPPPGTGLKEQYFGPGTRLTVT.

This clone was found once. The rearrangement uses TRBV19 and TRBJ1-5, with TRBD1 as a possible D gene (5 bases). Germline V gives CDR1 LNHDA, CDR2 SQIVND (reference sequence). The CDR3 is made up of 15 amino acids. Deletions cut 0 bases from V and 1 base from J, with 7 bases between. This CDR3 reads CASSIENRSNQPQHF. For the CDR3, the DNA is TGTGCCAGTAGTATAGAAAACAGGAGCAATCAGCCCCAGCATTTT.

V gene TRBV6-5 combines with J gene TRBJ2-5; a weak D match, TRBD2 (7 bases). This CDR3 region has 15 residues. Germline-derived CDR1 and CDR2 are MNHEY and SVGAGI. Between the trimmed V and J ends, which lost 0 bases and 5 bases, there was a span of 13 bases. CDR3 sequence: CASSYSEGGPETQYF. DNA of the CDR3: TGTGCCAGCAGTTACTCTGAGGGGGGGCCGGAGACCCAGTACTTC.

The rearrangement uses TRBV19 and TRBJ1-1; D uncertain. The CDR3 is 14 residues long. V dropped 3 bases and J dropped 5 bases, with 13 bases sitting between them. CDR1 LNHDA and CDR2 SQIVND come from the germline V gene (reference sequence). Here the CDR3 DNA reads TGTGCCAGTAGTATGAAGGTAACCGGGACTGAAGCTTTCTTT. Residues: CASSMKVTGTEAFF.

V usage is TRBV5-5 and J usage is TRBJ2-2; 9 bases fit TRBD1. Trimming at V came to 7 bases and at J to 5 bases, leaving 0 bases not matched to a gene. Germline CDR1 reads SGHKS; CDR2 reads YYEKEE (reference sequence). The CDR3 extends over 12 amino acids. The CDR3 loop is CASGQGTGELFF. The CDR3 coding sequence is TGTGCCAGCGGACAGGGGACCGGGGAGCTGTTTTTT.

The chain has TRBV15 and TRBJ1-1; 9 bases are shared with TRBD1. CDR3 length: 17 residues. Germline V gives CDR1 LNHNV, CDR2 YYDKDF (reference sequence). J lost 0 bases, V lost 4 bases, and 9 bases had no gene match. The CDR3 DNA follows: TGTGCCACCAGCACCTTCCCGGGACAGGGAATGAACACTGAAGCTTTCTTT. This gives the protein CATSTFPGQGMNTEAFF. The full variable domain, with the rest looked up from reference TRBV15 and TRBJ1-1, is DAMVIQNPRYQVTQFGKPVTLSCSQTLNHNVMYWYQQKSSQAPKLLFHYYDKDFNNEADTPDNFQSRRPNTSFCFLDIRSPGLGDTAMYLCATSTFPGQGMNTEAFFGQGTRLTVV.

The rearrangement links TRBV27 to TRBJ2-7; D remains unclear. Germline V gene data show CDR1 as MNHEY and CDR2 as SMNVEV (reference sequence). Trimming left V 2 bases short and J 5 bases short, with 4 bases between. The CDR3 runs to 11 residues. The CDR3 nucleotides are TGTGCCAGCAGTTTAGGGCACGAGCAGTACTTC. This sequence encodes CASSLGHEQYF.

The rearrangement joins TRBV25-1 to TRBJ1-1, with 9 bases that match TRBD1. CDR1 MGHDK and CDR2 SYGVNS come from the germline V gene. V lost 8 bases to trimming and J lost 5 bases; unmatched junction nucleotides: 3. This CDR3 contains 12 residues. CDR3 loop: CASGDRGTEAFF. The CDR3 DNA reads TGTGCCAGCGGAGACAGGGGGACTGAAGCTTTCTTT.

The rearrangement uses TRBV5-4 and TRBJ1-3; 7 bases are a match to TRBD1. The junction had 7 bases not matched to a gene; V was cut back by 4 bases and J by 0 bases. Looked up from germline, CDR1 is SGHNT and CDR2 is YYREEE (reference sequence). CDR3 length: 16 residues. The CDR3 is CASSQTQGVSGNTIYF. The CDR3 DNA reads TGTGCCAGCAGCCAAACCCAGGGGGTCTCTGGAAACACCATATATTTT.

The CDR3 sequence: CASSEVGGQGADTQYF. The CDR3 bases are TGTGCCAGCAGTGAAGTTGGGGGACAGGGGGCAGATACGCAGTATTTT. This chain uses TRBV6-1 with TRBJ2-3; 11 positions agree with TRBD1. CDR1 and CDR2 from the germline V gene are MNHNS and SASEGT. The J segment lost 4 bases and the V segment lost 1 base, leaving 4 bases of the junction unmatched. This CDR3 is 16 amino acids long.

The chain recombines TRBV7-9 with TRBJ2-7; no firm D call. Germline V gene sequence: CDR1 SEHNR, CDR2 FQNEAQ (reference sequence). Deletions cut 1 base from V and 6 bases from J, with 10 bases between. The CDR3 length is 13 residues. In DNA, the CDR3 is TGTGCCAGCAGCTTAGGCCAGACATGCGAGCAGTACTTC. Its protein product is CASSLGQTCEQYF.

This clone was recorded a few times. The chain couples TRBV5-1 to TRBJ1-6; 9 nucleotides agree with TRBD1. Losses at the gene ends were 0 bases for V and 10 bases for J; bases not matched to a gene: 5. Germline V CDR1 and CDR2: SGHRS, YFSETQ. The CDR3 has 15 residues. CDR3 in DNA: TGCGCCAGCAGCTTGGGACAGGGGGGAATATCACCCCTCCACTTT. It specifies CASSLGQGGISPLHF.

The CDR3 sequence: CASSSPGLNSPLHF. As DNA, the CDR3 is TGTGCCAGCAGCTCCCCGGGACTTAATTCACCCCTCCACTTT. The chain recombines TRBV7-9 with TRBJ1-6; the D gene is possibly TRBD1 (5 bases). Germline V lookup: CDR1 SEHNR, CDR2 FQNEAQ (reference sequence). Trimming removed 4 bases at V and 6 bases at J, with 10 bases between. CDR3 length: 14 amino acids.

The chain is built from TRBV19 and TRBJ2-2; TRBD1 agrees at 7 bases. This CDR3 has 16 residues. CDR1 LNHDA and CDR2 SQIVND come from the germline V gene (reference sequence). Trimming took 7 bases from V and 0 from J; bases not matched to a gene: 8. CDR3 region: CASIHLGGPNTGELFF. Here the CDR3 DNA reads TGTGCCAGTATTCACTTAGGGGGCCCGAACACCGGGGAGCTGTTTTTT.

The table lists this clone with a count of one. This chain joins TRBV6-5 and TRBJ1-1; TRBD1 aligns across 10 bases. The CDR3 is made up of 16 amino acids. From germline, CDR1 is MNHEY and CDR2 SVGAGI. J was trimmed by 1 base and V by 4 bases; bases with no gene match: 6. CDR3 amino acids: CASSSPGQGGNTEAFF. The CDR3, as DNA: TGTGCCAGCAGTTCCCCCGGACAGGGGGGGAACACTGAAGCTTTCTTT.

The rearrangement links TRBV7-2 to TRBJ2-3; 9 nucleotides align to TRBD2. The V gene end was trimmed by 2 bases and the J gene end by 5 bases; junction bases not matched to a gene: 8. The CDR3 sequence is 16 residues long. Per germline, CDR1 SGHTA and CDR2 FQGNSA. The CDR3 DNA follows: TGTGCCAGCAGCTTAAGGGCGGGGGGGCCAGGAGATACGCAGTATTTT. Its translation: CASSLRAGGPGDTQYF.

The V call is TRBV13, the J call TRBJ2-7, with 15 bases that match TRBD2. Germline CDR1 PRHDT, CDR2 FYEKMQ (reference sequence). The CDR3 loop spans 13 amino acids. CDR3: CASSTRTSGGASV. DNA of the CDR3: TGTGCCAGCAGCACCCGGACTAGCGGGGGGGCCTCTGTC.

Concerning this clone itself: A read error may account for a junction end that differs from germline. The chain has TRBV9 and TRBJ2-1; 9 bases fit TRBD2. The CDR3 totals 15 residues. CDR1 is SGDLS, CDR2 YYNGEE, per germline. The CDR3 DNA reads as TGTGCCGGCAGCGTGGGCGGGGGGGCCTACAATGAGCAGTTCTTC. This codes for CAGSVGGGAYNEQFF. Variable domain in full (rest from reference TRBV9 and TRBJ2-1): DSGVTQTPKHLITATGQRVTLRCSPRSGDLSVYWYQQSLDQGLQFLIQYYNGEERAKGNILERFSAQQFPDLHSELNLSSLELGDSALYFCAGSVGGGAYNEQFFGPGTRLTVL.